In its sample, the clone carrying this TCR beta chain was seen many times. Its specificity is unknown. The data are from a study of regulatory T cells in long-lasting Graves disease. Overall study findings and caveats: When disease was persistent, TRBV28, TRBJ1-2 and TRBJ2-5 were the favored segments.

Trimming removed 1 base from V and 7 bases from J, with 10 bases in between. The CDR3 spans 12 residues. The germline V gene has CDR1 GTSNPN and CDR2 SVGIG (reference sequence). Building of the TCR beta libraries involved iRepertoire HTBI primers and Arm-PCR of CDR3 regions. TCRdb re-called the multiplex PCR reads through MiXCR, storing one row per CDR3 protein. The profile shows 560,000 or so distinct CDR3 sequences, 16% of them singletons. Described time point: newly diagnosed GD, antithyroid drugs for less than 3 months. The TCR library used RNA extracted from PBMCs. Per American Thyroid Association guidelines, Graves' disease was diagnosed. Another study also made use of these data, one on T cells in Graves' hyperthyroidism and ophthalmopathy.

V and J are TRBV30 and TRBJ1-1, with unresolved D. This receptor was taken from a man younger than 35 with Graves disease. The sequencing used peripheral blood mononuclear cells (PBMCs), collected at new diagnosis, from a patient treated with antithyroid drugs. CDR3 amino acids: CAWSAGLFEAFF. DNA for the CDR3: TGTGCCTGGAGTGCTGGACTGTTTGAAGCTTTCTTT.